These 27 T cell receptor beta chains were sequenced from one sample in a study of T-cell memory formation after mild COVID-19. One entry per CDR3 protein, called by TCRdb with MiXCR from the 5' RACE reads. The sample lists about 350,000 distinct CDR3 sequences; 12% to 15% were seen once. Sequencing was done on a sample of PBMCs or a T cell subset sorted from them (not recorded which). These receptors came from a man between 18 and 35 years old who had mild COVID-19 (a few samples of this study predate the infection). Cell type and time point are not known.

This clonotype appeared a few times. This sequence joins TRBV6-6 and TRBJ1-1; D ambiguous. Deletions cut 2 bases from V and 6 bases from J, with 13 bases between. The CDR3 is 14 residues long. In germline, CDR1 is MNHNY, CDR2 SVGAGI (reference sequence). CDR3 protein: CASSYVYRSAEAFF. CDR3 coding DNA: TGTGCCAGCAGTTACGTGTATCGCAGCGCTGAAGCTTTCTTT.

The chain has TRBV11-1 and TRBJ2-1; D not certain. The CDR3 is 13 residues long. V lost 9 bases and J 7 bases, leaving 16 bases between the germline ends. Germline lookup yields CDR1 SGHAT and CDR2 FQDESV (reference sequence). CDR3 in amino acids: CASSAGFINEQFF. The CDR3 DNA reads as TGTGCCAGTTCTGCAGGATTCATAAATGAGCAGTTCTTC.

The chain links TRBV11-2 to TRBJ2-1, with D tentatively TRBD1 or TRBD2 (7 bases each). The CDR3 runs 15 residues. Germline V CDR1 and CDR2: SGHAT, FQNNGV. V gave up 7 bases and J gave up 5 bases, with 18 bases separating them. The CDR3 loop is CASTGGVAANNEQFF. CDR3 sequence (DNA): TGTGCCAGCACAGGGGGGGTAGCGGCCAACAATGAGCAGTTCTTC.

This clonotype was seen repeatedly, ten times or more. The chain links TRBV4-2 to TRBJ2-7; D possibly corresponds to TRBD2 (6 bases). Trimming pared 4 bases from V and 2 bases from J, leaving 9 bases between. The germline gives CDR1 LGHNA, CDR2 YNFKEQ. The CDR3 runs to 13 residues. The CDR3 nucleotides are TGTGCCAGCAGCCGAGGGACTGCCTACGAGCAGTACTTC. Its protein is CASSRGTAYEQYF.

This clonotype appeared a few times. This sequence joins TRBV4-1 and TRBJ1-5; 10 bases are a match to TRBD1. The CDR3 consists of 17 residues. Unmatched junction bases numbered 5, after V lost 0 bases and J lost 3 bases. Germline CDR1 and CDR2: MGHRA and YSYEKL. CDR3 loop: CASSQDPGQGNNQPQHF. The DNA of the CDR3 is TGCGCCAGCAGCCAAGATCCGGGACAGGGGAACAATCAGCCCCAGCATTTT.

This sequence joins TRBV12-3 or TRBV12-4 and TRBJ1-5, with TRBD1 matching 9 bases. Losses at the gene ends were 3 bases for V and 4 bases for J; bases not matched to a gene: 10. This CDR3 is 17 amino acids long. The CDR3 DNA follows: TGTGCCAGCAGTTTGGGTACAGGGGGCGCTGGGAATCAGCCCCAGCATTTT. Translation: CASSLGTGGAGNQPQHF.

This clonotype appeared a few times. V and J are TRBV19 and TRBJ1-1, with a weak D call TRBD1 (6 bases). This CDR3 region has 16 residues. CDR1 and CDR2 (germline): LNHDA, SQIVND (reference sequence). Trimming shortened V by 0 bases and J by 1 base, and 12 bases separated the two germline ends. In nucleotides, the CDR3 is TGTGCCAGTAGTATAGACAGGGGAGCCGGGAACACTGAAGCTTTCTTT. Protein sequence: CASSIDRGAGNTEAFF.

The V and J genes are TRBV6-1 and TRBJ1-3; a weak D match, TRBD1 (6 bases). The CDR3 sequence is 14 residues long. With 6 bases removed from V and 4 bases from J, the gap between germline ends came to 13 bases. CDR1 is MNHNS and CDR2 is SASEGT in the germline V gene. The CDR3 nucleotides are TGTGCCAGCAGAGCAGGGGAAAAGGGAAACACCATATATTTT. It yields the protein CASRAGEKGNTIYF.

The chain uses TRBV12-3 or TRBV12-4 and TRBJ2-5; 7 bases align to TRBD2. The length of the CDR3 is 13 residues. V dropped 6 bases and J dropped 3; count of bases not matched to a gene: 4. The CDR3 coding sequence is TGTGCCAGCAGCTCGCTAGCGGAAGAGACCCAGTACTTC. Encoded protein: CASSSLAEETQYF.

This clonotype was seen repeatedly, ten times or more. The chain has TRBV12-3 or TRBV12-4 and TRBJ1-2; D is unclear. This CDR3 contains 13 residues. V lost 6 bases to trimming and J lost 1 base, with 9 bases between them. DNA for the CDR3: TGTGCCAGCAGCTTGGCCAGTAACTATGGCTACACCTTC. Its protein is CASSLASNYGYTF.

CDR3: CASSVGTGSYGYTF. The CDR3 DNA reads as TGTGCCAGCAGCGTAGGGACAGGGAGCTATGGCTACACCTTC. The V and J genes are TRBV9 and TRBJ1-2; 8 nucleotides line up with TRBD1. The junction had 2 bases not matched to a gene; V was cut back by 0 bases and J by 4 bases. This CDR3 is 14 amino acids long. Per germline, CDR1 SGDLS and CDR2 YYNGEE.

J is TRBJ1-2 and V is TRBV10-3; 7 nucleotides agree with TRBD1. CDR3 length equals 14 residues. J gave up 4 bases and V 7 bases, and 9 bases lay outside the gene matches. Germline lookup yields CDR1 ENHRY and CDR2 SYGVKD. The CDR3 here is CAINQGVVGYGYTF. Written as DNA, the CDR3 is TGTGCCATCAATCAGGGGGTGGTTGGCTATGGCTACACCTTC.

V gene TRBV11-2 combines with J gene TRBJ2-5; weak D call: TRBD2 (6 bases). Germline V gives CDR1 SGHAT, CDR2 FQNNGV. This CDR3 region has 15 residues. V lost 3 bases and J 2 bases, leaving 13 bases between the germline ends. This CDR3 is CASSFAPGTQETQYF. DNA of the CDR3: TGTGCCAGCAGCTTCGCCCCAGGGACTCAAGAGACCCAGTACTTC.

This clonotype was found a few times. The chain combines TRBV2 with TRBJ2-7, with 7 nucleotides matching TRBD2. The CDR3 contains 12 residues. Per germline, CDR1 SNHLY and CDR2 FYNNEI. The ends lost 11 bases at V and 5 bases at J; junction bases unmatched: 9. The CDR3 DNA sequence: TGTGCCGGGCAGCGGGAAGTAGACGAGCAGTACTTC. The encoded protein is CAGQREVDEQYF. The full variable domain, its missing parts supplied by reference TRBV2 and TRBJ2-7, is EPEVTQTPSHQVTQMGQEVILRCVPISNHLYFYWYRQILGQKVEFLVSFYNNEISEKSEIFDDQFSVERPDGSNFTLKIRSTKLEDSAMYFCAGQREVDEQYFGPGTRLTVT.

The chain is built from TRBV29-1 and TRBJ2-2; TRBD1 aligns across 9 bases. V gave up 6 bases and J gave up 8 bases; unmatched junction bases: 10. The CDR3 length is 14 residues. Germline assignment: CDR1 SQVTM and CDR2 ANQGSEA. The CDR3 sequence: CSVFLQGAGGELFF. CDR3 nucleotide sequence: TGCAGCGTCTTCTTACAGGGGGCCGGGGGGGAGCTGTTTTTT.

This clonotype was picked up a small number of times. J is TRBJ1-5 and V is TRBV6-5; D not certain. The CDR3 consists of 15 residues. Deletions cut 0 bases from V and 5 bases from J, with 11 bases between. The germline V gene has CDR1 MNHEY and CDR2 SVGAGI. The CDR3 spells CASSYSGRQDQPQHF. The CDR3 bases are TGTGCCAGCAGTTACTCCGGCAGGCAAGATCAGCCCCAGCATTTT.

At least ten counts were recorded for this clonotype. V usage is TRBV12-3 or TRBV12-4 and J usage is TRBJ1-1, with D hard to call. This CDR3 contains 17 residues. With 0 bases removed from V and 0 bases from J, the gap between germline ends came to 14 bases. CDR3 region: CASSLAWASRMNTEAFF. CDR3 bases: TGTGCCAGCAGTTTAGCCTGGGCCAGCCGGATGAACACTGAAGCTTTCTTT.

This clonotype was observed a handful of times. The chain joins TRBV24-1 to TRBJ2-1; maybe TRBD1 (6 bases). The CDR3 has 14 amino acids. The germline gives CDR1 KGHDR, CDR2 SFDVKD. Trimming took 7 bases from V and 1 from J, leaving 10 bases between them. Written as DNA, the CDR3 is TGTGCCACCAGCGAGGGGGTGTCCTACAATGAGCAGTTCTTC. Encoded protein: CATSEGVSYNEQFF.

A few counts support this clonotype. The V and J genes are TRBV4-3 and TRBJ2-2; 7 bases line up with TRBD1. The CDR3 consists of 16 residues. Germline V gives CDR1 LGHNA, CDR2 YSLEER. V shed 0 bases and J 5 bases; nucleotides not matched to a gene: 6. The CDR3 nucleotides read TGCGCCAGCAGCCAAGAGCTGACAGGGCGGACCGGGGAGCTGTTTTTT. Translated: CASSQELTGRTGELFF.

The chain joins TRBV13 to TRBJ2-3, with 10 bases aligning to TRBD2. CDR1 and CDR2 from the germline V gene are PRHDT and FYEKMQ (reference sequence). This CDR3 spans 15 amino acids. J was trimmed by 5 bases and V by 3 bases; bases with no gene match: 5. The CDR3 region is CASSFTSGVGDTQYF. The CDR3 DNA sequence: TGTGCCAGCAGCTTCACTAGCGGGGTTGGAGATACGCAGTATTTT.

This clonotype has more than one count but fewer than ten. CDR3 sequence (DNA): TGTGCCAGTCGAAGGGCTGGCGCGAACACCGGGGAGCTGTTTTTT. It codes for CASRRAGANTGELFF. This chain connects TRBV19 to TRBJ2-2; the D is unclear. CDR1 is LNHDA, CDR2 SQIVND, per germline (reference sequence). The germline V and J ends were trimmed by 8 bases and 0 bases, with 13 bases remaining between them. This CDR3 is 15 amino acids long.

This clonotype was found a few times. V and J are TRBV5-4 and TRBJ2-3; 11 bases fit TRBD1. The V gene's germline CDR1 is SGHNT and CDR2 YYREEE (reference sequence). The CDR3 sequence is 16 residues long. V was clipped by 4 bases and J by 4 bases; unmatched bases: 8. CDR3 protein: CASSAWRTGGADTQYF. CDR3 nucleotides: TGTGCCAGCAGCGCGTGGCGGACAGGGGGCGCAGATACGCAGTATTTT.

This clonotype was picked up many times. The rearrangement uses TRBV5-1 and TRBJ1-1, with D unresolved. The germline V gene encodes CDR1 SGHRS and CDR2 YFSETQ. Trimming cost V 4 bases and J 7 bases, with 17 bases left between them. This CDR3 is 14 amino acids long. CDR3 in DNA: TGCGCCAGCAGCGCAACCGGGAGTGGGGATGAAGCTTTCTTT. This translates into CASSATGSGDEAFF.

This clonotype has more than one count but fewer than ten. The chain carries TRBV12-2 and TRBJ2-1; the table's TRBD2 call for D was not verified on the DNA. TRBV12-2 is flagged as a pseudogene. The CDR3 is made up of 17 amino acids. This CDR3 reads CASRFPGLAPAYNEQFF. CDR3 DNA sequence: TGTGCAAGTCGCTTCCCGGGACTAGCCCCCGCCTACAATGAGCAGTTCTTC.

This chain links TRBV27 with TRBJ2-3; D is ambiguous. The CDR3 totals 15 residues. Per the germline V gene, CDR1 is MNHEY and CDR2 is SMNVEV (reference sequence). Trimming cost V 5 bases and J 0 bases, with 12 bases left between them. The CDR3 protein is CASSRLELSTDTQYF. The CDR3 DNA is TGTGCCAGCAGTCGGCTAGAACTTAGCACAGATACGCAGTATTTT.

This clonotype has just a few counts. The chain employs TRBV5-1 and TRBJ2-7, with 7 bases lining up with TRBD1. The CDR3 is 14 amino acids. Trimming took 3 bases from V and 3 from J; bases not matched to a gene: 6. Germline CDR1 is SGHRS and CDR2 is YFSETQ. The CDR3 region is CASSSQGTDYEQYF. CDR3 DNA sequence: TGCGCCAGCAGCTCACAGGGGACAGACTACGAGCAGTACTTC.

The V and J genes are TRBV2 and TRBJ2-1; D perhaps matches TRBD2 (6 bases). Trimming removed 8 bases at V and 0 bases at J, with 11 bases between. This CDR3 comprises 14 residues. Germline V gene lookup returns CDR1 SNHLY and CDR2 FYNNEI. CDR3 sequence reads: CASVWGVSYNEQFF. CDR3 nucleotides: TGTGCCAGCGTTTGGGGGGTCTCCTACAATGAGCAGTTCTTC.